The T cell receptor beta chain described here comes from a study of vaccination effects on CD4 cells after COVID-19. Assay: immunoSEQ multiplex PCR; the TCRdb copy retains only in-frame clones and omits some. Of under 30,000 clones listed, roughly 74% are singletons. With respect to this clone: Antigen specificity is unknown.

CD4+ T cells specific for antigen were expanded with viral peptide pools by the ViraFEST assay before sequencing. Following culture for approximately 11 days, CD4+ T cells were isolated. Of the BNT162b2 and mRNA-1273 vaccines, participants received two doses of one or the other. The CDR3 consists of 15 residues. From germline, CDR1 is GTSNPN and CDR2 SVGIG (reference sequence). V gave up 1 base and J gave up 1 base; unmatched junction bases: 5. Sample: CD4+ T cells from PBMCs cultured with HCoV-OC43 spike peptides, taken after COVID-19 vaccination. Subset: HCoV-OC43 spike overlapping peptide pool stimulation. The chain uses TRBV30 and TRBJ2-5; 8 bases agree with TRBD1. The TCR comes from a human donor who received a COVID-19 vaccine. CDR3 amino acids: CAWSEGQGRQETQYF. CDR3 DNA: TGTGCCTGGAGTGAAGGACAGGGCCGCCAAGAGACCCAGTACTTC.